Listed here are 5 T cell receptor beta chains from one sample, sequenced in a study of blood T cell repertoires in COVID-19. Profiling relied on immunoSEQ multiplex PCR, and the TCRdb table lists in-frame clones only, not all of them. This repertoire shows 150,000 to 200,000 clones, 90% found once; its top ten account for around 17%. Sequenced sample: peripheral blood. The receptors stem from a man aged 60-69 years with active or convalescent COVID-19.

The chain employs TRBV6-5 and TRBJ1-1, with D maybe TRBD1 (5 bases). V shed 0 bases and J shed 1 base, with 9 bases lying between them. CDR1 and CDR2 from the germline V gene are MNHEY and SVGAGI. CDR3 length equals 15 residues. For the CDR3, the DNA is TGTGCCAGCAGTTACTCCTGGCAGGGGAACACTGAAGCTTTCTTT. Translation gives CASSYSWQGNTEAFF.

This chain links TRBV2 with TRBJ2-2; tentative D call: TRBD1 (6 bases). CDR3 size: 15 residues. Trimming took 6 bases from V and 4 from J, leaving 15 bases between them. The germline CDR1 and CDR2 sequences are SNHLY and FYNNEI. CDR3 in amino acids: CASRGRGRGTGELFF. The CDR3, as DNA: TGTGCCAGCAGGGGCAGGGGTAGAGGCACCGGGGAGCTGTTTTTT. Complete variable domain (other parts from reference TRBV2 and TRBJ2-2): EPEVTQTPSHQVTQMGQEVILRCVPISNHLYFYWYRQILGQKVEFLVSFYNNEISEKSEIFDDQFSVERPDGSNFTLKIRSTKLEDSAMYFCASRGRGRGTGELFFGEGSRLTVL.

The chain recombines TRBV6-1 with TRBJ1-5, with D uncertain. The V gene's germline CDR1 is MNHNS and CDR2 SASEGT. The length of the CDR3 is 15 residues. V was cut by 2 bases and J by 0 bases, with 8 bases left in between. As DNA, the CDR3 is TGTGCCAGCAGTGAACCATCAAATAGCAATCAGCCCCAGCATTTT. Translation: CASSEPSNSNQPQHF.

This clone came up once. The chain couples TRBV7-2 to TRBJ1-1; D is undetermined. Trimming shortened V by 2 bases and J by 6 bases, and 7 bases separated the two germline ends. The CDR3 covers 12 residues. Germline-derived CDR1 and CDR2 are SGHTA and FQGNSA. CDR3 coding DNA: TGTGCCAGCAGCTTAACTGTCCCTGAAGCTTTCTTT. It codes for CASSLTVPEAFF.

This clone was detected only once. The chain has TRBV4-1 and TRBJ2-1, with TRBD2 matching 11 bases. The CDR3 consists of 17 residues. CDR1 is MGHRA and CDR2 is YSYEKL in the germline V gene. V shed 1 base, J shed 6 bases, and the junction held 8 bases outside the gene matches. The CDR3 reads CASSQVGRGLAANEQFF. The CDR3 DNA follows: TGCGCCAGCAGCCAAGTGGGTAGGGGACTAGCGGCCAATGAGCAGTTCTTC.